This TCR beta chain is drawn from a study of cytomegalovirus exposure and HLA in healthy donors. Study results and caveats: With further analysis later on, most CMV-associated TCR beta chains appeared HLA-restricted. Accurate prediction of most subjects' HLA-A and HLA-B alleles from TCR beta sequences was reported. Reportedly, fewer N-insertions than the 666-donor mean appeared in an Asian-associated ancestry cluster in a later analysis. There were about 160 TCR beta chains listed as cytomegalovirus-associated.

CDR1 and CDR2 from the germline V gene are MNHEY and SVGAGI. V was pared by 7 bases and J by 7 bases, with 16 bases between. CDR3 length: 13 residues. As to this clone: Its target is not known.

The study ran its PCR with 60 Vbeta and 13 Jbeta primers. Profiling relied on immunoSEQ multiplex PCR, and the TCRdb table lists in-frame clones only, not all of them. This table holds some 150,000 clones, roughly 9.6% found once. V gene TRBV6-5 combines with J gene TRBJ1-1; D perhaps matches TRBD1 (5 bases). Source material: PBMCs. The sequence came from a woman between 35 and 50 years old in good health and CMV-seropositive. In DNA form, the CDR3 reads TGTGCCAGCAAAAACCAGGGTAACGGTGAAGCTTTCTTT. It translates to CASKNQGNGEAFF.